The 8 T cell receptor beta chains listed next were all sequenced from one sample in a study of OX40 agonist ivuxolimab in advanced cancers. Profiling relied on immunoSEQ multiplex PCR, and the TCRdb table lists in-frame clones only, not all of them. The sample yields roughly 53,000 clones, more than 70% seen once. This specimen consisted of CD4+ or CD8+ T cells sorted from blood, obtained in a trial of the OX40 agonist ivuxolimab. All receptors come from an adult with an advanced solid tumor such as melanoma, head and neck, liver or kidney cancer.

This chain connects TRBV10-3 to TRBJ2-5, with a tentative D call TRBD2 (5 bases). V lost 5 bases and J 0 bases, leaving 7 bases between the germline ends. Germline CDR1 is ENHRY and CDR2 is SYGVKD. This CDR3 spans 13 amino acids. The CDR3 DNA reads TGTGCCATCAGTTCGGGGAACCAAGAGACCCAGTACTTC. It is translated as CAISSGNQETQYF.

The J gene is TRBJ1-6, the V gene TRBV15; 8 positions agree with TRBD1. There are 14 residues in the CDR3. V lost 1 base and J lost 11; bases outside the gene matches: 4. Germline assignment: CDR1 LNHNV and CDR2 YYDKDF (reference sequence). In DNA form, the CDR3 reads TGTGCCACCAGCAGAGGGACAGGGTCGGCACCCCTCCACTTT. It translates to CATSRGTGSAPLHF.

The chain employs TRBV7-2 and TRBJ1-4; no definite D call. The CDR3 spans 14 residues. Between the trimmed V and J ends, which lost 0 bases and 2 bases, there was a span of 4 bases. Germline CDR1 SGHTA, CDR2 FQGNSA. The CDR3 loop is CASSLAGTNEKLFF. The CDR3 region has the DNA TGTGCCAGCAGCTTAGCAGGGACTAATGAAAAACTGTTTTTT.

This chain connects TRBV6-5 to TRBJ2-2; D may be TRBD2 (6 bases). V dropped 6 bases and J dropped 3 bases, with 8 bases sitting between them. Germline V lookup: CDR1 MNHEY, CDR2 SVGAGI. CDR3 length equals 13 residues. The CDR3 protein is CASSGGYTGELFF. CDR3 DNA: TGTGCCAGCAGCGGGGGATACACCGGGGAGCTGTTTTTT.

The chain carries TRBV4-2 and TRBJ1-1, with D uncertain. The CDR3 is made up of 13 amino acids. Germline V CDR1 and CDR2: LGHNA, YNFKEQ. V gave up 0 bases and J gave up 0 bases, with 2 bases separating them. DNA of the CDR3: TGTGCCAGCAGCCAAGAGGTGAACACTGAAGCTTTCTTT. This sequence encodes CASSQEVNTEAFF.

V usage is TRBV2 and J usage is TRBJ2-2, with D perhaps matching TRBD1 or TRBD2 (5 bases each). The germline CDR1 and CDR2 sequences are SNHLY and FYNNEI. Between the trimmed V and J ends, which lost 7 bases and 5 bases, there was a span of 11 bases. The CDR3 consists of 13 residues. The CDR3 DNA is TGTGCCAGCACCCGAGAGGGGACCGGGGAGCTGTTTTTT. This codes for CASTREGTGELFF.

CDR3 nucleotide sequence: TGTGCCAGCACCAACCCAGGGGCGGGGGTAAACAATGAGCAGTTCTTC. Its translation is CASTNPGAGVNNEQFF. This sequence joins TRBV9 and TRBJ2-1; tentatively, D is TRBD2 (7 bases). Trimming cost V 6 bases and J 5 bases, with 21 bases left between them. This CDR3 contains 16 residues. Germline loops: CDR1 SGDLS, CDR2 YYNGEE.

This chain connects TRBV5-6 to TRBJ1-1; TRBD1 is a possible D gene (5 bases). Trimming removed 1 base from V and 1 base from J, with 8 bases in between. From germline, CDR1 is SGHDT and CDR2 YYEEEE. CDR3 length: 14 amino acids. The CDR3 protein is CASSLIGENTEAFF. Here the CDR3 DNA reads TGTGCCAGCAGCTTGATAGGGGAGAACACTGAAGCTTTCTTT.